This is a list of T cell receptor beta chains from one sample in a study of cytomegalovirus exposure and HLA in healthy donors. Generated by immunoSEQ multiplex PCR, the TCRdb table keeps only in-frame clones and is missing some. Among 130,000 to 150,000 clones listed, about 87% were seen once. Sequencing was done on a sample of PBMCs. The receptors shown here come from a woman aged 25 to 39 in good health and CMV-seropositive. CDR3s include the opening cysteine and the closing phenylalanine or tryptophan. Fields, in order: V gene, D gene, clone size, J gene, CDR3 DNA, CDR3 protein. A D gene is named only where the DNA matches it firmly. Rows give clone size only sometimes, using once, few, many, or a class for an expanded clone.

TRBV6-1	TRBD1	-	TRBJ2-7	TGTGCCAGCAGTGAACCGACAGGGTGGGGGACCTACGAGCAGTACTTC	CASSEPTGWGTYEQYF
TRBV5-1	-	-	TRBJ2-3	TGCGCCAGCAGCCTCCCCGCAGATACGCAGTATTTT	CASSLPADTQYF
TRBV5-1	TRBD2	once	TRBJ2-2	TGCGCCAGCAGCTCCCCGGGACTAGCGGGCACCGGGGAGCTGTTTTTT	CASSSPGLAGTGELFF
TRBV6-1	-	-	TRBJ2-3	TGTGCCAGCAGTGAACTCCCAGGTAACACAGATACGCAGTATTTT	CASSELPGNTDTQYF
TRBV2	TRBD2	-	TRBJ2-1	TGTGCCAGCAGTGAGAGGTTGAGCGGGGGGCCCTTCTACAATGAGCAGTTCTTC	CASSERLSGGPFYNEQFF
TRBV5-4	-	-	TRBJ1-1	TGTGCCAGCAGCCTATACAGGGTCGACACTGAAGCTTTCTTT	CASSLYRVDTEAFF
TRBV7-9	-	-	TRBJ1-3	TGTGCCAGCAGCTTACTACAGCTTGGAAACACCATATATTTT	CASSLLQLGNTIYF
TRBV5-4	-	-	TRBJ2-7	TGTGCCAGCAGCTTGGACAGGGTGGGCGAGCAGTACTTC	CASSLDRVGEQYF
TRBV9	-	-	TRBJ2-1	TGTGCCAGCAGCGTAGGTATCACTCGTCCCCGCAATGAGCAGTTCTTC	CASSVGITRPRNEQFF
TRBV5-1	TRBD1	once	TRBJ1-2	TGCGCCAGCAGCTGGACAGGTCGCTATGGCTACACCTTC	CASSWTGRYGYTF
TRBV6-1	-	-	TRBJ2-7	TGTGCCAGTGAGGACAGCTATATCCGCAAGCAGTACTTC	CASEDSYIRKQYF
TRBV7-9	TRBD1	-	TRBJ2-7	TGTGCCAGCAGCTTAGATGTCCAGGGGGCCCACGAGCAGTACTTC	CASSLDVQGAHEQYF
TRBV4-1	TRBD1	-	TRBJ1-6	TGCGCCAGCAGCCCCCGCGGGCAGGGGGCAATGGATTCACCCCTCCACTTT	CASSPRGQGAMDSPLHF
TRBV7-9	-	-	TRBJ2-5	TGTGCCAGCAGGAGGGAGGGGGGAGAGACCCAGTACTTC	CASRREGGETQYF
TRBV7-8	TRBD1	-	TRBJ1-1	TGTGCCAGCAGCTTAGCTACGTCGGTGGGACAGAATACTGAAGCTTTCTTT	CASSLATSVGQNTEAFF
TRBV5-6	-	-	TRBJ1-2	TGTGCCAGCAGCCCAGGACAGCTTAACTATGGCTACACCTTC	CASSPGQLNYGYTF
TRBV5-1	-	once	TRBJ1-6	TGCGCCAGCAGCTTGGAGGGGTTTTCACCCCTCCACTTT	CASSLEGFSPLHF
TRBV7-9	TRBD1	once	TRBJ1-3	TGTGCCAGCAGCTTAGGGGACAGGTCTGGAAACACCATATATTTT	CASSLGDRSGNTIYF
TRBV10-2	-	-	TRBJ1-1	TGCGCCAGCAGTCGGGGGGACACTGAAGCTTTCTTT	CASSRGDTEAFF
TRBV11-3	TRBD2	-	TRBJ2-3	TGTGCCAGCAGCTTAGGGACTAGAAGGGCTACGCAGTATTTT	CASSLGTRRATQYF
TRBV11-1	-	-	TRBJ2-1	TGTGCCAGCAGCTTCACGTTGGGAGGCGTATACAATGAGCAGTTCTTC	CASSFTLGGVYNEQFF